This TCR beta chain was captured by sequencing in a study of cytomegalovirus exposure and HLA in healthy donors. PCR used 60 Vbeta primers and 13 Jbeta primers. Libraries were prepared by immunoSEQ multiplex PCR; TCRdb keeps only in-frame clonotypes and omits some of them. This table has about 160,000 clones, 70% to 80% appearing once. Regarding the study as a whole: When a later analysis compared HLA-associated TCR beta chains with equally common others, the HLA-associated chains turned out to be more clonally expanded and to have lower generation probabilities. Likely technical artifact: a cluster of highly shared sequence variants. HLA-A and HLA-B allele assignments for most subjects were reportedly predicted accurately using TCR beta sequences.

V lost 10 bases and J 2 bases, leaving 14 bases between the germline ends. This CDR3 spans 13 amino acids. Germline-derived CDR1 and CDR2 are SGHNT and YYREEE (reference sequence). Worth noting for this clone: Its antigen is unidentified.

At collection, donors were nominally healthy, but unrecorded immune exposures were probable. The J gene is TRBJ2-3, the V gene TRBV5-4, with a weak D call TRBD1 (5 bases). Sequencing was carried out using PBMCs. This TCR derives from a woman between 35 and 50 years old in good health and CMV-seronegative. CDR3 residues: CASQGWDTDTQYF. The CDR3 bases are TGTGCCTCTCAGGGATGGGACACAGATACGCAGTATTTT.